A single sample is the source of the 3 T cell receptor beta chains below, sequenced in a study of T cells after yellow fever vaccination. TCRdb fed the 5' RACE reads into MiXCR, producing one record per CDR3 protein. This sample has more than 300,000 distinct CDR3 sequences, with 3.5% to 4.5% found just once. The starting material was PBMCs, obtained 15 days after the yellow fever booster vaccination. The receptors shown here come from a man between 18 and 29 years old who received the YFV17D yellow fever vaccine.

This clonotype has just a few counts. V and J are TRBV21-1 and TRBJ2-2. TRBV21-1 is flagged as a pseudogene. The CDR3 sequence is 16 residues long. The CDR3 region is CASSKGAGVSAGELFF. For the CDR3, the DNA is TGTGCCAGCAGCAAAGGGGCAGGAGTGAGCGCCGGGGAGCTGTTTTTT.

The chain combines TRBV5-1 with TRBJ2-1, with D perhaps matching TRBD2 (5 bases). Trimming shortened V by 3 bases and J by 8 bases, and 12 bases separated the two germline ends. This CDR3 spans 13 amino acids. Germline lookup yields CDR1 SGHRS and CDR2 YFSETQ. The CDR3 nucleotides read TGCGCCAGCAGCTGGAGGCAGTGGGATGAGCAGTTCTTC. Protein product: CASSWRQWDEQFF.

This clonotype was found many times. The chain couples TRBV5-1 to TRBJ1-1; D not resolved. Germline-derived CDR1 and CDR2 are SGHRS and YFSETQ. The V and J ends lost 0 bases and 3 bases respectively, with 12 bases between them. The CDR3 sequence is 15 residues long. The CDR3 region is CASSLDGMGDTEAFF. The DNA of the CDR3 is TGCGCCAGCAGCTTGGACGGAATGGGTGACACTGAAGCTTTCTTT.